Sequencing of this T cell receptor (beta chain) was carried out in a study of cytomegalovirus exposure and HLA in healthy donors. Study context: Roughly 89 million unique TCR sequences came from HLA-typed donors in an early release.

The primer mix had 60 Vbeta and 13 Jbeta primers. The data were produced by immunoSEQ multiplex PCR, yet TCRdb's version contains in-frame clones alone and is incomplete. The table records 150,000 to 200,000 clones, 85% to 90% of them present only once. A remark on this clone: The antigen remains unidentified.

Trimming cost V 0 bases and J 8 bases, with 8 bases left between them. This CDR3 is 13 amino acids long. Germline loops: CDR1 LGHNA, CDR2 YSLEER. Whole-study findings and limits: Among the CMV-associated chains, three were confirmed in vitro as specific for CMV antigens. Owing to their indistinguishability, certain V segments, notably TRBV6-2 and TRBV6-3, were excluded. Cytomegalovirus-associated TCR beta chains were listed, numbering 164.

Sequencing was done on a sample of PBMCs. V and J are TRBV4-3 and TRBJ2-1, with D tentatively TRBD1 (5 bases). The sequence was obtained from a woman aged 18-29 years in good health and CMV-seronegative. CDR3 nucleotide sequence: TGCGCCAGCAGCCAAGATTTCAGGGATGAGCAGTTCTTC. Amino acid sequence: CASSQDFRDEQFF.